The 18 T cell receptor beta chains reported below all come from one sample, sequenced in a study of blood T cell repertoires in COVID-19. Sequenced by immunoSEQ multiplex PCR; TCRdb stores in-frame clones only, minus some. The sample lists under 250,000 clones, under 85% occurring once. The sequenced sample was peripheral blood. All receptors come from a man aged 30 to 39 who had recovered from COVID-19.

This chain connects TRBV12-5 to TRBJ2-7; 7 positions agree with TRBD1. J lost 5 bases, V lost 6 bases, and 7 bases had no gene match. The germline gives CDR1 LGHNT, CDR2 FRNRAP. The CDR3 length is 13 residues. CDR3 residues: CASGLDRAHEQYF. The CDR3 DNA reads TGTGCTAGTGGCCTCGACAGGGCCCACGAGCAGTACTTC. The full variable domain, rest sourced from reference TRBV12-5 and TRBJ2-7, is DARVTQTPRHKVTEMGQEVTMRCQPILGHNTVFWYRQTMMQGLELLAYFRNRAPLDDSGMPKDRFSAEMPDATLATLKIQPSEPRDSAVYFCASGLDRAHEQYFGPGTRLTVT.

A few counts support this clone. The chain carries TRBV6-4 and TRBJ2-3, with 13 bases that match TRBD2. Trimming at V came to 4 bases and at J to 5 bases, leaving 3 bases not matched to a gene. The CDR3 covers 15 residues. Germline lookup yields CDR1 MRHNA and CDR2 SNTAGT. CDR3 bases: TGTGCCAGCAGTGCTACTAGCGGGGGGGGAGATACGCAGTATTTT. It is translated as CASSATSGGGDTQYF.

The CDR3 DNA is TGTGCCATCTTGGCAGGGTTGAACACTGAAGCTTTCTTT. Translated, it gives CAILAGLNTEAFF. V gene TRBV10-3 combines with J gene TRBJ1-1; tentative D call: TRBD1 (5 bases). This CDR3 comprises 13 residues. V was trimmed by 8 bases and J by 0 bases, leaving 10 bases between them. CDR1 and CDR2 from the germline V gene are ENHRY and SYGVKD.

The CDR3 loop reads CASSQGDKGYGYTF. CDR3 sequence (DNA): TGTGCCAGCAGCCAAGGGGACAAGGGCTATGGCTACACCTTC. The chain is built from TRBV3-1 (or the pseudogene TRBV3-2) and TRBJ1-2; the D gene is possibly TRBD1 (6 bases). Trimming took off 1 base at V and 4 bases at J, with 10 bases between the two ends. This CDR3 comprises 14 residues. Germline CDR1 and CDR2: LGHDT and YNNKEL (reference sequence).

V usage is TRBV5-4 and J usage is TRBJ2-1; D remains unclear. The V and J ends lost 5 bases and 4 bases respectively, with 13 bases between them. This CDR3 is built from 14 residues. The germline CDR1 and CDR2 sequences are SGHNT and YYREEE (reference sequence). Here the CDR3 reads CASRVESGYNEQFF. CDR3 sequence (DNA): TGTGCCAGCAGGGTGGAATCGGGTTACAATGAGCAGTTCTTC.

This rearrangement joins TRBV5-1 to TRBJ1-4, with TRBD1 matching over 9 bases. V trimming: 4 bases; J trimming: 4 bases; junction bases outside the gene matches: 5. Germline V gives CDR1 SGHRS, CDR2 YFSETQ. This CDR3 is built from 15 residues. The DNA for the CDR3 is TGCGCCAGCAGCCTATCGACAGGGGGTAATGAAAAACTGTTTTTT. Amino acid sequence: CASSLSTGGNEKLFF.

The chain has TRBV4-1 and TRBJ1-1, with 8 bases aligning to TRBD1. CDR1 and CDR2 from the germline V gene are MGHRA and YSYEKL. Germline trimming cut 2 bases from V and 6 bases from J; bases unmatched to any gene: 26. This CDR3 has 21 residues. The CDR3 DNA follows: TGCGCCAGCAGCCAAACGATGCTAGGACAGGGCTCTTATACTACCGGGGCTGAAGCTTTCTTT. It codes for CASSQTMLGQGSYTTGAEAFF.

The chain recombines TRBV5-6 with TRBJ1-1, with 7 bases fitting TRBD1. Losses at the gene ends were 2 bases for V and 1 base for J; bases not matched to a gene: 5. CDR1 and CDR2 (germline): SGHDT, YYEEEE. The CDR3 extends over 15 amino acids. This CDR3 reads CASSFLDRKNTEAFF. The CDR3 DNA reads TGTGCCAGCAGCTTTCTGGACAGGAAGAACACTGAAGCTTTCTTT.

The chain employs TRBV2 and TRBJ1-2; no firm D call. Germline assignment: CDR1 SNHLY and CDR2 FYNNEI. The V end was cut by 3 bases, the J end by 8 bases, with 16 bases between. The CDR3 is made up of 14 amino acids. The CDR3 region is CASSDAQLTYGYTF. CDR3 in DNA: TGTGCCAGCAGTGACGCCCAACTCACCTACGGCTACACCTTC.

The rearrangement links TRBV5-1 to TRBJ2-4; the D is unclear. CDR3 length: 13 residues. Germline V gene data show CDR1 as SGHRS and CDR2 as YFSETQ. Trimming removed 4 bases at V and 3 bases at J, with 8 bases between. The CDR3 here is CASSPSVKNIQYF. In DNA form, the CDR3 reads TGCGCCAGCAGCCCTTCCGTCAAAAACATTCAGTACTTC. The full variable domain, rest sourced from reference TRBV5-1 and TRBJ2-4, is KAGVTQTPRYLIKTRGQQVTLSCSPISGHRSVSWYQQTPGQGLQFLFEYFSETQRNKGNFPGRFSGRQFSNSRSEMNVSTLELGDSALYLCASSPSVKNIQYFGAGTRLSVL.

The rearrangement joins TRBV12-5 to TRBJ2-7; 7 bases agree with TRBD1. Germline-derived CDR1 and CDR2 are LGHNT and FRNRAP. V was clipped by 6 bases and J by 2 bases; unmatched bases: 10. The CDR3 covers 15 residues. The CDR3 region has the DNA TGTGCTAGTGGACCAGCTAGACAGGGCACCTACGAGCAGTACGTC. Its protein is CASGPARQGTYEQYV.

The V call is TRBV5-4, the J call TRBJ2-7, with 9 bases aligning to TRBD1. CDR3 size: 14 residues. V lost 3 bases to trimming and J lost 4 bases; unmatched junction nucleotides: 5. Germline assignment: CDR1 SGHNT and CDR2 YYREEE (reference sequence). The chain's CDR3 is CASSSGTGIYEQYF. DNA for the CDR3: TGTGCCAGCAGCTCCGGGACAGGGATATACGAGCAGTACTTC.

The V and J genes are TRBV28 and TRBJ1-3; 7 bases align to TRBD1. The CDR3 consists of 14 residues. V lost 6 bases and J lost 4; bases outside the gene matches: 6. Germline CDR1 is MDHEN and CDR2 is SYDVKM. CDR3 DNA sequence: TGTGCCAGCAGCTTGACAGGGACGGGAAACACCATATATTTT. It translates to CASSLTGTGNTIYF.

This chain links TRBV18 with TRBJ2-7; weak D call: TRBD1 (6 bases). Per germline, CDR1 KGHSH and CDR2 LQKENI. The CDR3 is 13 residues long. Trimming left V 4 bases short and J 4 bases short, with 11 bases between. CDR3 amino acids: CASSQGTGYEQYF. Written as DNA, the CDR3 is TGTGCCAGCTCACAGGGAACAGGGTACGAGCAGTACTTC.

The J gene is TRBJ2-3, the V gene TRBV18; 14 positions match TRBD2. Per germline, CDR1 KGHSH and CDR2 LQKENI. This CDR3 has 18 residues. V was clipped by 3 bases and J by 3 bases; unmatched bases: 8. The CDR3 sequence is CASSPTSGGAGGTDTQYF. The CDR3 bases are TGTGCCAGCTCACCGACTAGCGGGGGGGCCGGAGGGACAGATACGCAGTATTTT.

The chain uses TRBV5-4 and TRBJ2-2, with a possible D match to TRBD1 (6 bases). V lost 10 bases to trimming and J lost 4 bases, with 11 bases between them. The germline V gene has CDR1 SGHNT and CDR2 YYREEE (reference sequence). This CDR3 has 12 amino acids. The CDR3 loop reads CAGIQGTGELFF. As DNA, the CDR3 is TGTGCCGGAATACAGGGCACCGGGGAGCTGTTTTTT.

The chain joins TRBV3-1 (or the pseudogene TRBV3-2) to TRBJ2-1; 11 bases line up with TRBD2. The germline V gene encodes CDR1 LGHDT and CDR2 YNNKEL (reference sequence). The CDR3 spans 16 residues. V shed 0 bases and J 10 bases; nucleotides not matched to a gene: 8. The DNA of the CDR3 is TGTGCCAGCAGCCAAGATCACAGGCTAGCGGGGGGAGAGCAGTTCTTC. The encoded protein is CASSQDHRLAGGEQFF.

This clone has just one count. This chain joins TRBV5-6 and TRBJ2-1; 9 bases are a match to TRBD1. Germline V lookup: CDR1 SGHDT, CDR2 YYEEEE. With 4 bases clipped from V and 9 bases from J, the junction kept 8 bases outside the gene matches. The CDR3 has 14 residues. CDR3 residues: CASSPGTGYGEQFF. The CDR3 DNA follows: TGTGCCAGCAGCCCCGGGACAGGGTATGGTGAGCAGTTCTTC.